This T cell receptor beta chain was identified in a study of T cells after yellow fever vaccination. TCRdb passed the 5' RACE reads through MiXCR, listing each CDR3 protein once. The table shows 78,000 or so distinct CDR3 sequences, with about 7.2% occurring only once. Germline V gene sequence: CDR1 MNHNS, CDR2 SASEGT. V shed 6 bases and J shed 1 base, with 12 bases lying between them. CDR3 size: 14 residues. Study-level results: Reappearing after the booster were most of the clones from primary vaccination (less than 97% CD4, 88% CD8).

The table lists this clonotype with many counts. Its matching antigen is unknown. The sequence was obtained from a man aged 18 to 30 who received the YFV17D yellow fever vaccine. The source was CD8+ T cells sorted from PBMCs, collected 10 days after the first yellow fever vaccination. This sequence joins TRBV6-1 and TRBJ1-1; D not resolved. CDR3 region: CASSSGRGNTEAFF. The CDR3, as DNA: TGTGCCAGCAGCTCCGGGCGGGGGAACACTGAAGCTTTCTTT.